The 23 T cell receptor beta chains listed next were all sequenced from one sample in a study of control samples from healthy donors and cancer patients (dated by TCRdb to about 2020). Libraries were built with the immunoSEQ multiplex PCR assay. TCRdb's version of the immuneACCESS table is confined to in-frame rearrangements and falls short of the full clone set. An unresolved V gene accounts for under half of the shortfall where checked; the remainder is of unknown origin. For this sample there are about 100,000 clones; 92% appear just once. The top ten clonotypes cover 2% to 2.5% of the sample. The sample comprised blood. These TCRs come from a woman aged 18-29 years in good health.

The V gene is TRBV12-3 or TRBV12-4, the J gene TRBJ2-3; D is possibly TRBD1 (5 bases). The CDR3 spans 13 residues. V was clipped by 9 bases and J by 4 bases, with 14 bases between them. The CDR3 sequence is CASQGAWSDTQYF. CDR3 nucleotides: TGTGCCAGTCAAGGGGCATGGTCAGATACGCAGTATTTT.

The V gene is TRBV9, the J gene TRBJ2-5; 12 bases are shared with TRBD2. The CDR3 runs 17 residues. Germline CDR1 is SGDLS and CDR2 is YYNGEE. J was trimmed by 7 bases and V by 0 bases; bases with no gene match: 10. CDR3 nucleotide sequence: TGTGCCAGCAGCGTAGGACTAGCGGGGGCCTACCTGCGGACCCAGTACTTC. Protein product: CASSVGLAGAYLRTQYF.

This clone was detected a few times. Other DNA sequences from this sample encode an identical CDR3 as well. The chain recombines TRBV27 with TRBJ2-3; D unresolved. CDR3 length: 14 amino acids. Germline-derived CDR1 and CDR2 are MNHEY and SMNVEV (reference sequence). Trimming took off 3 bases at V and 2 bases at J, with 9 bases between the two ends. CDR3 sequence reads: CASSLSPHTDTQYF. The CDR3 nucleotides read TGTGCCAGCAGTTTGTCTCCCCACACAGATACGCAGTATTTT.

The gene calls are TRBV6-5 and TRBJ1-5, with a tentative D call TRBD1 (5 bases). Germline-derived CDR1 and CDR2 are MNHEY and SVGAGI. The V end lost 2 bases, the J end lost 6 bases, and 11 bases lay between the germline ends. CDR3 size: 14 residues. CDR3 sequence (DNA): TGTGCCAGCAGTTACCGCAGGGAGAGTCAGCCCCAGCATTTT. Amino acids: CASSYRRESQPQHF.

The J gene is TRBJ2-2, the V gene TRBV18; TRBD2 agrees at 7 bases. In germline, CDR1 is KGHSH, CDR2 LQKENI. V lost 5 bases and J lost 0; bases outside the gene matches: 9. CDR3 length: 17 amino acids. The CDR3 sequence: CASSSLLAAPNTGELFF. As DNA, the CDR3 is TGTGCCAGCTCATCCCTGCTAGCGGCTCCGAACACCGGGGAGCTGTTTTTT.

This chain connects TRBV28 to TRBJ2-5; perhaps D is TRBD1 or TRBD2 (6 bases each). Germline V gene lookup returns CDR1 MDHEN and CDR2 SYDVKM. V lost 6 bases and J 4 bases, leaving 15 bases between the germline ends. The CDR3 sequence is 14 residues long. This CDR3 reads CASSTNRGAETQYF. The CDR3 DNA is TGTGCCAGCAGCACTAATAGGGGGGCAGAGACCCAGTACTTC.

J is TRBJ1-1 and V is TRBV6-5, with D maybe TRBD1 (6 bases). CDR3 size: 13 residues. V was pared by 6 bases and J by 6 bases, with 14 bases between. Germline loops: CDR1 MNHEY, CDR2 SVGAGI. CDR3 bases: TGTGCCAGCAGGCTACAGGGAAATCCTGAAGCTTTCTTT. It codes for CASRLQGNPEAFF.

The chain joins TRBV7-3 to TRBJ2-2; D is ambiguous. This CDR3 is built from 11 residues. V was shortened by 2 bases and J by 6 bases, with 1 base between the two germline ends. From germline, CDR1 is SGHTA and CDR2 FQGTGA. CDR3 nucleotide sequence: TGTGCCAGCAGCTTATCCGGGGAGCTGTTTTTT. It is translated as CASSLSGELFF. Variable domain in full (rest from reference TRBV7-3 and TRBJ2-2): GAGVSQTPSNKVTEKGKYVELRCDPISGHTALYWYRQSLGQGPEFLIYFQGTGAADDSGLPNDRFFAVRPEGSVSTLKIQRTERGDSAVYLCASSLSGELFFGEGSRLTVL.

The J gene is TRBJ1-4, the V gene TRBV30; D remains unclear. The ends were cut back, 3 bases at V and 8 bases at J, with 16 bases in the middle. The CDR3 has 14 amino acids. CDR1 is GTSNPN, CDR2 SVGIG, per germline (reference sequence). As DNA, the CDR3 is TGTGCCTGGAGACCCCCGGCGGTAGGAGAAAAACTGTTTTTT. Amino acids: CAWRPPAVGEKLFF.

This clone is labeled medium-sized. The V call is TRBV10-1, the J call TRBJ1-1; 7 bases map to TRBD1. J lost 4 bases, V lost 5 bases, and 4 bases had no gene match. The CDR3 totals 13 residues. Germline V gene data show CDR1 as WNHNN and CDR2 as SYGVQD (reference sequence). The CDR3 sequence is CASSPGTVTEAFF. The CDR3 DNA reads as TGCGCCAGCAGTCCAGGGACAGTCACTGAAGCTTTCTTT.

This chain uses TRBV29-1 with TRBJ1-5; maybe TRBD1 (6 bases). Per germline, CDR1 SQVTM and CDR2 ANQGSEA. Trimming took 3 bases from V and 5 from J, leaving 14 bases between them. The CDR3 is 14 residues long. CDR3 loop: CSVELQGPDQPQHF. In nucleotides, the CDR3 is TGCAGCGTTGAGTTGCAGGGGCCTGATCAGCCCCAGCATTTT. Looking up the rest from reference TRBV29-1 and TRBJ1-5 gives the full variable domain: SAVISQKPSRDICQRGTSLTIQCQVDSQVTMMFWYRQQPGQSLTLIATANQGSEATYESGFVIDKFPISRPNLTFSTLTVSNMSPEDSSIYLCSVELQGPDQPQHFGDGTRLSIL.

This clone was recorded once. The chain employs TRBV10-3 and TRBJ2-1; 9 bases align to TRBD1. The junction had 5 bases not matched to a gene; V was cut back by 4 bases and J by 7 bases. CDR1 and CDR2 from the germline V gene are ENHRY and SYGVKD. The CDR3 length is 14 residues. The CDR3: CAISAETGGNEQFF. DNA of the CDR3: TGTGCCATCAGTGCCGAGACAGGGGGGAATGAGCAGTTCTTC.

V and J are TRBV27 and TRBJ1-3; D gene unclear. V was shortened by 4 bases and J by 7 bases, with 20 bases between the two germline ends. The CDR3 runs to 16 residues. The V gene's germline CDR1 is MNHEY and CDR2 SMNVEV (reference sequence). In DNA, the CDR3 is TGTGCCAGCAGTTCGGCCAGAAGCGGTCTTGGTAACACCATATATTTT. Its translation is CASSSARSGLGNTIYF.

The CDR3 sequence: CASSVDRDYGYTF. The CDR3 region has the DNA TGTGCCAGCAGCGTCGACAGGGACTATGGCTACACCTTC. The chain has TRBV7-2 and TRBJ1-2; TRBD1 aligns across 7 bases. The germline gives CDR1 SGHTA, CDR2 FQGNSA. This CDR3 is 13 amino acids long. Losses at the gene ends were 5 bases for V and 3 bases for J; bases not matched to a gene: 3.

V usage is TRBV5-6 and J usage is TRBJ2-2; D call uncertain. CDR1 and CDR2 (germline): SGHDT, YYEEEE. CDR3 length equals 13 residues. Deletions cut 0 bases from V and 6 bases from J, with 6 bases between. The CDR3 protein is CASSLVEPGELFF. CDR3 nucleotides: TGTGCCAGCAGCTTGGTAGAGCCCGGGGAGCTGTTTTTT.

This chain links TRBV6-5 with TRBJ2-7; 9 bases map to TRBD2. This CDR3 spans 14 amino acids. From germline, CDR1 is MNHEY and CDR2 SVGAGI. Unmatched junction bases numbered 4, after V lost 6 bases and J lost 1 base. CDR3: CASSNSGGSYEQYF. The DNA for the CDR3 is TGTGCCAGCAGCAATAGCGGGGGATCCTACGAGCAGTACTTC.

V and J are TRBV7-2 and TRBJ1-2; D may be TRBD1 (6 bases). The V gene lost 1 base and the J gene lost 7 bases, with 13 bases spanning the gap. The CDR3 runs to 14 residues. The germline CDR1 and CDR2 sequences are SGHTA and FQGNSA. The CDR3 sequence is CASSLVSGVVGYTF. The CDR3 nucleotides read TGTGCCAGCAGCTTAGTCTCAGGGGTGGTTGGCTACACCTTC.

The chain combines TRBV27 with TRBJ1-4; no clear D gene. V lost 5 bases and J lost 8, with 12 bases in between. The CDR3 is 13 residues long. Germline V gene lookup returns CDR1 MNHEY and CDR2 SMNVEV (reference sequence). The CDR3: CASSRFGFEKLFF. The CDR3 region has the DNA TGTGCCAGCAGTCGGTTCGGGTTCGAAAAACTGTTTTTT.

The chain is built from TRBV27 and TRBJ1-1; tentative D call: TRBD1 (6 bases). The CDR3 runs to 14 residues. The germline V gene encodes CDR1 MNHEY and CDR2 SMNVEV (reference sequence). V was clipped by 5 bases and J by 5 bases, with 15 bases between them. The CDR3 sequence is CASSLSWGRTEAFF. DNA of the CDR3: TGTGCCAGCAGTCTTTCCTGGGGGCGGACTGAAGCTTTCTTT.

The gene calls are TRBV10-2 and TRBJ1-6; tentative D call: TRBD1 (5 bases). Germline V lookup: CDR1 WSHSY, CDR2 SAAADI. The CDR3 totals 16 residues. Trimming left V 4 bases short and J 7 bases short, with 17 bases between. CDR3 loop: CASSGGRGVQNSPLHF. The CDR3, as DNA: TGCGCCAGCAGTGGAGGAAGGGGCGTTCAAAATTCACCCCTCCACTTT.

The CDR3 loop reads CASSQSGNNEQFF. The CDR3 nucleotides are TGTGCCAGCAGCCAATCCGGGAATAATGAGCAGTTCTTC. V is TRBV11-1 and J is TRBJ2-1; D is possibly TRBD2 (5 bases). Trimming removed 5 bases at V and 7 bases at J, with 12 bases between. The CDR3 sequence is 13 residues long. The germline gives CDR1 SGHAT, CDR2 FQDESV (reference sequence).

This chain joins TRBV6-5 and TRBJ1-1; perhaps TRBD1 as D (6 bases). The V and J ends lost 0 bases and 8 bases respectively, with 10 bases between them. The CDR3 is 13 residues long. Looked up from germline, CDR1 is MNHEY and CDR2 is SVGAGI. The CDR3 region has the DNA TGTGCCAGCAGTTACTCGATCGGGGGCGAAGCTTTCTTT. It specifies CASSYSIGGEAFF.

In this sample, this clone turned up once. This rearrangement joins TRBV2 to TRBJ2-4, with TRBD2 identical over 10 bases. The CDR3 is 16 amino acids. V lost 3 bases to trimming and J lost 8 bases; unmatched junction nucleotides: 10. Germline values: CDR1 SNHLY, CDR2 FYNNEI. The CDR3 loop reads CASSEVLAGDGDIQYF. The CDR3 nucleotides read TGTGCCAGCAGTGAGGTCCTAGCGGGAGATGGGGACATTCAGTACTTC.